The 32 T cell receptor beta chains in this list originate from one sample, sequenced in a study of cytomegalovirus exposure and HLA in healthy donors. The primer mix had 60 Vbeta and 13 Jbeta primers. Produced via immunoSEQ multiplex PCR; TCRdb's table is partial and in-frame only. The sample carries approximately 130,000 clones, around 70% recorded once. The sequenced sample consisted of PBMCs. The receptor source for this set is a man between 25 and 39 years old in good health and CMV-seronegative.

CDR3 bases: TGTGCCAGCAGCCGGAGGGAGGGGAATGAGCAGTTCTTC. Its protein product is CASSRREGNEQFF. The V gene is TRBV7-3, the J gene TRBJ2-1; the match to TRBD2 covers 7 bases. Germline V gives CDR1 SGHTA, CDR2 FQGTGA. CDR3 length: 13 residues. With 5 bases clipped from V and 7 bases from J, the junction kept 5 bases outside the gene matches.

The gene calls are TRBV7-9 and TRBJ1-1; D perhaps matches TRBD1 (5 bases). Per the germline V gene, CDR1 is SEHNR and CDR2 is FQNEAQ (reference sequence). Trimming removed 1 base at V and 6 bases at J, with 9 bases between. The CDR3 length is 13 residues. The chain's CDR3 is CASSLDPGAEAFF. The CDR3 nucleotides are TGTGCCAGCAGCTTAGATCCGGGGGCTGAAGCTTTCTTT.

In DNA, the CDR3 is TGTGCCAGCAGCTTAGGAGCAGGTTCATCCTACGAGCAGTACTTC. Translated, it gives CASSLGAGSSYEQYF. V is TRBV11-2 and J is TRBJ2-7; D is unresolved. V shed 1 base and J shed 1 base, with 11 bases lying between them. This CDR3 comprises 15 residues. Germline assignment: CDR1 SGHAT and CDR2 FQNNGV.

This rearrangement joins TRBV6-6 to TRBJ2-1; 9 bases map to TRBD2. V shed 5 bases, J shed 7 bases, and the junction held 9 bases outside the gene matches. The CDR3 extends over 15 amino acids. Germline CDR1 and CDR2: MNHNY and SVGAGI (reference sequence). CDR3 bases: TGTGCCAGCAGTGGGCGGCGGGAGGGCTCGAATGAGCAGTTCTTC. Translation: CASSGRREGSNEQFF.

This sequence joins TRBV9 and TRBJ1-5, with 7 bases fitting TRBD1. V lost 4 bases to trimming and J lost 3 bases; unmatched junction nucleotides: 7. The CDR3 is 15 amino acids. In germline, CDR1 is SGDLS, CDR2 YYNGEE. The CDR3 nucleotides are TGTGCCAGCAGCTCCAGGGACAGCCACAATCAGCCCCAGCATTTT. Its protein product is CASSSRDSHNQPQHF.

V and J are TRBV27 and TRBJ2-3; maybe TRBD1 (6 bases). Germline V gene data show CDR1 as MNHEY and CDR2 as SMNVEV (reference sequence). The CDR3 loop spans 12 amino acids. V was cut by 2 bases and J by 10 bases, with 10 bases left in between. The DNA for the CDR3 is TGTGCCAGCAGTTTAGGGGGCGCGTCGCAGTATTTT. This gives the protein CASSLGGASQYF.

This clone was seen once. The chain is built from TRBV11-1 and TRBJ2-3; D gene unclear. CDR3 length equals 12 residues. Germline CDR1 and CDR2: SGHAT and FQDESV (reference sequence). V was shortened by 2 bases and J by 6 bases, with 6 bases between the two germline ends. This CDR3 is CASSLSYDTQYF. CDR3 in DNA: TGTGCCAGCAGCTTATCCTACGATACGCAGTATTTT.

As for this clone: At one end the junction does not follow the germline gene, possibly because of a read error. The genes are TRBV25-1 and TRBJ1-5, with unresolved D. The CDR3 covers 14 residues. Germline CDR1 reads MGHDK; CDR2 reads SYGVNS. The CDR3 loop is CASSEGRSDQPQHF. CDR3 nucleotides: TGTGCCAGCAGTGAAGGGCGTAGCGATCAGCCCCAGCATTTT.

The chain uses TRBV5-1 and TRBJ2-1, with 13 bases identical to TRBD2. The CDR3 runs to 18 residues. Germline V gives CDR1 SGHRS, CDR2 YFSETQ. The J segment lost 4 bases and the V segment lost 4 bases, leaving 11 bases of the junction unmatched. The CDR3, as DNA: TGCGCCAGCAGCCCGGGGGGGACTAGCGGGATTATTTACAATGAGCAGTTCTTC. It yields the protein CASSPGGTSGIIYNEQFF.

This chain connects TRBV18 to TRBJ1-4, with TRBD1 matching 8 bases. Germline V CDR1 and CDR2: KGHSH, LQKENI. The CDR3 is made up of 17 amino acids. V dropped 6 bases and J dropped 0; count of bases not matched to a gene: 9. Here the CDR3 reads CASSHQGAEATNEKLFF. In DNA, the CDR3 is TGTGCCAGCTCTCATCAGGGGGCGGAGGCAACTAATGAAAAACTGTTTTTT.

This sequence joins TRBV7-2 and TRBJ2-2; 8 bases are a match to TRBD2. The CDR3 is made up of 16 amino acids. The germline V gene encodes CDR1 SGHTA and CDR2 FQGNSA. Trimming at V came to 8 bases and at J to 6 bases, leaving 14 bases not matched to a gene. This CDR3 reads CASGPSGGPSSGELFF. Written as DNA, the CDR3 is TGTGCCAGCGGACCGAGCGGGGGACCTTCTTCCGGGGAGCTGTTTTTT.

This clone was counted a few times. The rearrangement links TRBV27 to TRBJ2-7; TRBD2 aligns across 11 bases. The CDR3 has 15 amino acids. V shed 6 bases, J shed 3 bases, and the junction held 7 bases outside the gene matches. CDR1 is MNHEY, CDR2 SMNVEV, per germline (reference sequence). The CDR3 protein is CASRRIAGGRYEQYF. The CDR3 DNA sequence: TGTGCCAGCAGGAGGATAGCGGGGGGGCGCTACGAGCAGTACTTC.

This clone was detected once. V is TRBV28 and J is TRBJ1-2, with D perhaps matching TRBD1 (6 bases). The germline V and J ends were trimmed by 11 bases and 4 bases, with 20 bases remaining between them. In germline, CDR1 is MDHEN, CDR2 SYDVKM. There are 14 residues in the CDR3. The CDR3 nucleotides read TGTGCCTGCCGATTCGGGGGGCTTGGCTATGGCTACACCTTC. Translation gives CACRFGGLGYGYTF.

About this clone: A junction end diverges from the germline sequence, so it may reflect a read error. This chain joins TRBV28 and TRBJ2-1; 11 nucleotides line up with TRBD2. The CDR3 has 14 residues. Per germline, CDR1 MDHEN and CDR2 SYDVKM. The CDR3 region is CASSLAGGYNEQLF. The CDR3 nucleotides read TGTGCCAGCAGTCTAGCGGGAGGATACAATGAGCAGCTCTTC.

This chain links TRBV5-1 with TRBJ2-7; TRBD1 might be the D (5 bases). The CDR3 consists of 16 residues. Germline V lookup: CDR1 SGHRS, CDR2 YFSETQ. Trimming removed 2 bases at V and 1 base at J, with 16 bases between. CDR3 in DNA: TGCGCCAGCAGCTTAACCGTACAGGCGGATTCCTACGAGCAGTACTTC. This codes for CASSLTVQADSYEQYF.

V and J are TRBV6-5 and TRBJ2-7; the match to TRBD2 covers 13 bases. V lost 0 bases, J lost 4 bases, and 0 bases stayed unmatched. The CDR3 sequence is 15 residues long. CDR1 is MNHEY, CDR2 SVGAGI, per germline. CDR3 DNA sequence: TGTGCCAGCAGTTACTCGACTAGCGGGAGGTACGAGCAGTACTTC. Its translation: CASSYSTSGRYEQYF.

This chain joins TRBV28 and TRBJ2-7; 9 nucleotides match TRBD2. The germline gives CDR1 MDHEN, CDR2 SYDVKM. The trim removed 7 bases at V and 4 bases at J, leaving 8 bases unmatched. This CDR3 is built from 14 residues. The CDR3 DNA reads TGTGCCAGCACTATTAGCGGGAGCTCGTACGAGCAGTACTTC. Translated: CASTISGSSYEQYF.

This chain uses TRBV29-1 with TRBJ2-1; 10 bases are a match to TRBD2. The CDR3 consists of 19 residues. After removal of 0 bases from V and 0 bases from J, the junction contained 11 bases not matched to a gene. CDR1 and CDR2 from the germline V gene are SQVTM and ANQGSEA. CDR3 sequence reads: CSVEEFYSGRTNSYNEQFF. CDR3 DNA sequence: TGCAGCGTTGAAGAATTTTATAGCGGGAGGACCAACTCCTACAATGAGCAGTTCTTC.

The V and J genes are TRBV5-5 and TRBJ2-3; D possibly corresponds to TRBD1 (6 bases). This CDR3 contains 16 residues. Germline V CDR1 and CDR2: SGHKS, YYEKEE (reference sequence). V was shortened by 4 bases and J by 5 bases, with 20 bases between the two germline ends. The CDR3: CASSQPKTGSLDTQYF. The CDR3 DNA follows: TGTGCCAGCAGCCAACCCAAAACAGGGTCCCTAGATACGCAGTATTTT.

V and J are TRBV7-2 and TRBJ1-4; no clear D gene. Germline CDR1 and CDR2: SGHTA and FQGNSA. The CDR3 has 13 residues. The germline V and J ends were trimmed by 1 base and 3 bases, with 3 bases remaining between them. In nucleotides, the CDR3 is TGTGCCAGCAGCTTAGGGCCTAATGAAAAACTGTTTTTT. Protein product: CASSLGPNEKLFF.

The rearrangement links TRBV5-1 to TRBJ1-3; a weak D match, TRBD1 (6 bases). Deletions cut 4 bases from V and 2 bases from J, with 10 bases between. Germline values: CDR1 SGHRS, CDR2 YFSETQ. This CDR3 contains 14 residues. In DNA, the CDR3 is TGCGCCAGCAGCCCGACAGGAGCTGGAAACACCATATATTTT. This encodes CASSPTGAGNTIYF.

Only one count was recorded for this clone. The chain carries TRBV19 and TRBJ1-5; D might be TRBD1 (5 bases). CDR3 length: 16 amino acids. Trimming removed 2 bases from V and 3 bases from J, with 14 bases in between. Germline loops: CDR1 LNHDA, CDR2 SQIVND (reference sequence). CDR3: CASSISLAGDNQPQHF. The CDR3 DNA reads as TGTGCCAGTAGTATAAGTTTGGCGGGGGACAATCAGCCCCAGCATTTT.

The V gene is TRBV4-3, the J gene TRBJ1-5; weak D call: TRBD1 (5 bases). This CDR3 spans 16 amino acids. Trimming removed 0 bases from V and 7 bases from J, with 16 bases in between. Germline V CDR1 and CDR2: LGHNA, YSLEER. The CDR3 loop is CASSQDAAGMDQPQHF. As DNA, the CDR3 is TGCGCCAGCAGCCAAGATGCGGCAGGGATGGACCAGCCCCAGCATTTT.

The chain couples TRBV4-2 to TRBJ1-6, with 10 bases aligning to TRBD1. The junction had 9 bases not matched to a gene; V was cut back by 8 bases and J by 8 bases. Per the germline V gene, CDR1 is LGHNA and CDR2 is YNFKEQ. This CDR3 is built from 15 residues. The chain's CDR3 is CASARTGTGDSPLHF. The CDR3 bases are TGTGCCAGCGCCCGAACCGGGACAGGGGATTCACCCCTCCACTTT.

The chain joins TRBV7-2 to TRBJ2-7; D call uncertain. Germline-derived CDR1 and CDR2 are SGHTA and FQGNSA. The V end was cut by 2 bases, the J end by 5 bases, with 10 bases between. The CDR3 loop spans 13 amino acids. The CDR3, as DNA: TGTGCCAGCAGCTTAATCTATAGCCACGAGCAGTACTTC. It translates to CASSLIYSHEQYF.

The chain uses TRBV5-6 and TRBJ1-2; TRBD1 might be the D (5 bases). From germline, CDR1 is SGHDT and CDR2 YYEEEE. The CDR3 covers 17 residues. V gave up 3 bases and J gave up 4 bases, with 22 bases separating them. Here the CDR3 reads CASSSYPPWGSSYGYTF. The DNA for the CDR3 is TGTGCCAGCAGCTCGTATCCGCCATGGGGCTCGAGCTATGGCTACACCTTC. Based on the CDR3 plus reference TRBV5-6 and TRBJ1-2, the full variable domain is DAGVTQSPTHLIKTRGQQVTLRCSPKSGHDTVSWYQQALGQGPQFIFQYYEEEERQRGNFPDRFSGHQFPNYSSELNVNALLLGDSALYLCASSSYPPWGSSYGYTFGSGTRLTVV.

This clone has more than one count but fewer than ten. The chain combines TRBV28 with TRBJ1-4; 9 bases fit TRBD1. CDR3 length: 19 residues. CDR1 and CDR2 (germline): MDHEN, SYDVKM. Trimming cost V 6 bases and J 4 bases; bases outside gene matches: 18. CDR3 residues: CASSLANRDRVYFNEKLFF. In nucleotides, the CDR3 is TGTGCCAGCAGCCTGGCTAACCGGGACAGGGTGTACTTTAATGAAAAACTGTTTTTT.

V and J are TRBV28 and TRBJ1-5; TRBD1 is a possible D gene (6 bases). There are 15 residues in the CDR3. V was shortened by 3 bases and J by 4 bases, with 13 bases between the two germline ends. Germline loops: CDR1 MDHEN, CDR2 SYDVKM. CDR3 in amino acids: CASSFGGRINQPQHF. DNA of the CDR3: TGTGCCAGCAGTTTCGGGGGGCGCATTAATCAGCCCCAGCATTTT.

CDR3 coding DNA: TGTGCCAGCAGCAGGGACAGAACCTACGAGCAGTACTTC. Its translation: CASSRDRTYEQYF. The V and J genes are TRBV5-4 and TRBJ2-7; 7 nucleotides match TRBD1. CDR1 is SGHNT, CDR2 YYREEE, per germline (reference sequence). J gave up 2 bases and V 4 bases, and 3 bases lay outside the gene matches. The CDR3 loop spans 13 amino acids. The full variable domain, with the rest looked up from reference TRBV5-4 and TRBJ2-7, is ETGVTQSPTHLIKTRGQQVTLRCSSQSGHNTVSWYQQALGQGPQFIFQYYREEENGRGNFPPRFSGLQFPNYSSELNVNALELDDSALYLCASSRDRTYEQYFGPGTRLTVT.

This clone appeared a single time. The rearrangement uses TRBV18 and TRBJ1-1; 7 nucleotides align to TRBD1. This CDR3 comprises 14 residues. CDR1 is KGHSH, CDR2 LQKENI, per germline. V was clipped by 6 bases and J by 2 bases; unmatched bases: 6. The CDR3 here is CASSEGQPNTEAFF. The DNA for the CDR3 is TGTGCCAGCTCGGAGGGACAGCCCAACACTGAAGCTTTCTTT. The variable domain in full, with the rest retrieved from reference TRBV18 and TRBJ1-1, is NAGVMQNPRHLVRRRGQEARLRCSPMKGHSHVYWYRQLPEEGLKFMVYLQKENIIDESGMPKERFSAEFPKEGPSILRIQQVVRGDSAAYFCASSEGQPNTEAFFGQGTRLTVV.

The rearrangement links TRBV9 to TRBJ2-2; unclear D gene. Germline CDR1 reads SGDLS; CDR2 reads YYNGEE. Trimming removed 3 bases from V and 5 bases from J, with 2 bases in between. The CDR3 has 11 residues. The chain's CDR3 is CASSATGELFF. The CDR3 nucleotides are TGTGCCAGCAGCGCGACCGGGGAGCTGTTTTTT.

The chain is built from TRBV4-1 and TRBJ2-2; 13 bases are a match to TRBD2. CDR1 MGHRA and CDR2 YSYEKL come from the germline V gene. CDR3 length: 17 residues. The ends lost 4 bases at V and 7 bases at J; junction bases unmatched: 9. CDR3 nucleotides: TGCGCCAGCAGCCCGCAACTAGCGGGAGGGCCAGGCGGGGAGCTGTTTTTT. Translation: CASSPQLAGGPGGELFF.